Sequencing of this TCR beta chain was carried out in a study of CD8 T cells in ankylosing spondylitis. General observations from the study: In ankylosing spondylitis patients, matched synovial fluid reportedly showed significant enrichment of disease-linked clones. Earlier authors reported some of these motif variants in reactive arthritis synovial fluid and blood. The study identified a TCR beta motif of fewer than 10 highly homologous variants that appeared characteristic of ankylosing spondylitis blood.

A remark on this clonotype: What it recognizes is unknown.

From germline, CDR1 is SGHDN and CDR2 FVKESK. The CDR3 is 17 amino acids. V was clipped by 1 base and J by 3 bases, with 16 bases between them. TCRdb reanalysed the 5' RACE reads using MiXCR and keeps one entry per CDR3 protein. Of more than 250,000 distinct CDR3 sequences listed, around 8% are singletons. The rearrangement links TRBV14 to TRBJ2-1, with a tentative D call TRBD1 (6 bases). Input material: blood, either unsorted or a sorted T cell fraction (not recorded which). The sequence was collected from a male donor with ankylosing spondylitis. CDR3 loop: CASSQAWWVRGYNEQFF. The CDR3 DNA sequence: TGTGCCAGCAGCCAAGCGTGGTGGGTCAGGGGCTACAATGAGCAGTTCTTC.